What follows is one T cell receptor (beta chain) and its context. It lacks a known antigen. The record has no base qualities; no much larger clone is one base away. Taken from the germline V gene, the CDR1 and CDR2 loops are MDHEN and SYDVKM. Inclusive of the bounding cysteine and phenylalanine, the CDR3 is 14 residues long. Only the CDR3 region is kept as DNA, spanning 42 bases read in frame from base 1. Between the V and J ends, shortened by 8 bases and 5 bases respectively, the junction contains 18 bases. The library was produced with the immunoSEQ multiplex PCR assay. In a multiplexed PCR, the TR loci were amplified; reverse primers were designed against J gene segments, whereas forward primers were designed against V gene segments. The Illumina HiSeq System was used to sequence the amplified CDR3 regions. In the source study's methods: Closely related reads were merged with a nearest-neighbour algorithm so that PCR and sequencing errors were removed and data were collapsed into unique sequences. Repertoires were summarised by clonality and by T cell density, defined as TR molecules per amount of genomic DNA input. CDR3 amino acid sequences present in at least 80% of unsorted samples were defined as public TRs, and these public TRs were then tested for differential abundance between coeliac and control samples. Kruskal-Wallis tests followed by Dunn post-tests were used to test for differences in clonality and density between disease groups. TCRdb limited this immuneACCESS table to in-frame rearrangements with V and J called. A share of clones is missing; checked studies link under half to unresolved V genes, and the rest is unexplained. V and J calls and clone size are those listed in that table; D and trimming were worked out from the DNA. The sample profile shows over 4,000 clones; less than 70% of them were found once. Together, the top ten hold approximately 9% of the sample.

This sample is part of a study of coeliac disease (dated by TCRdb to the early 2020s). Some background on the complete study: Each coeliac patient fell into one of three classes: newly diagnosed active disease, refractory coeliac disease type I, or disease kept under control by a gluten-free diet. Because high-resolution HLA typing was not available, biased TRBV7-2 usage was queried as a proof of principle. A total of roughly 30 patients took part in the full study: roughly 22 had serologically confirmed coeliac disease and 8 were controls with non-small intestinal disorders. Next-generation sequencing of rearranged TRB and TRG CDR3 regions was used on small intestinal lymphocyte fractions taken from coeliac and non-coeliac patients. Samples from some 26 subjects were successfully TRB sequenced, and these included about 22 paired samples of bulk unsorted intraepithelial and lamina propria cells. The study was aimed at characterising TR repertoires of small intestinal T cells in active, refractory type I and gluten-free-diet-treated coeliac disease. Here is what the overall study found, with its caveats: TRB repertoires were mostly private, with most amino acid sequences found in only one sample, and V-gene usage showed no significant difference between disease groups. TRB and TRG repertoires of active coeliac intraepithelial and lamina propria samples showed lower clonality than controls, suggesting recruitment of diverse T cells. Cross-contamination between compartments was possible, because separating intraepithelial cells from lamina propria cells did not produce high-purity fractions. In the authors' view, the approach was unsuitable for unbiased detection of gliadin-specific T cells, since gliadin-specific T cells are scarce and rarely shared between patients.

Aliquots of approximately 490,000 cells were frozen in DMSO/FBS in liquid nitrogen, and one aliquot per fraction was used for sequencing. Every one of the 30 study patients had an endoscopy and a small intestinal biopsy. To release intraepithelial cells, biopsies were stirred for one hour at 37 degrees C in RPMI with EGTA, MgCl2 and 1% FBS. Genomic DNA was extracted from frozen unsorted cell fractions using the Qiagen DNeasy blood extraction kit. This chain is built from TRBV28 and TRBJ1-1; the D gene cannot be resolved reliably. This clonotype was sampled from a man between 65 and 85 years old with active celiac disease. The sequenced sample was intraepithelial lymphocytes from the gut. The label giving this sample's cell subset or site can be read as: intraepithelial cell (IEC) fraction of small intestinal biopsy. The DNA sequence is TGTGCCAGCGACTTGAGCTCGGGAGGGACTGAAGCTTTCTTT. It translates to CASDLSSGGTEAFF.